This T cell receptor (beta chain) comes out of a study of CD8 T cells in Susac syndrome. When the RNA was reverse transcribed, random hexamers were used with an input of about 0.5 to 1 ug. Amplification of TCR beta CDR3 was carried out by immunoSEQ multiplex PCR, which covered 54 Vbeta and 13 Jbeta segments. TCRdb analysed the immunoSEQ multiplex PCR reads with MiXCR anew, one entry per CDR3 protein. The sample shows some 150,000 distinct CDR3 sequences, around 95% of them seen only once. Sequencing of TCR beta was undertaken in CD8+ and CD4+ T cells derived from blood. The germline V gene encodes CDR1 MNHEY and CDR2 SMNVEV (reference sequence). This CDR3 has 14 amino acids. The V and J ends lost 3 bases and 3 bases respectively, with 9 bases between them.

The rearrangement uses TRBV27 and TRBJ2-1; D is unresolved. Sequenced input: CD8+ T cells from PBMCs. The TCR comes from a human donor with multiple sclerosis. CDR3 region: CASSLVGGYNEQFF. CDR3 DNA: TGTGCCAGCAGTTTGGTGGGTGGCTACAATGAGCAGTTCTTC.